One and the same sample provided the 7 T cell receptor beta chains below, sequenced in a study of radiotherapy plus CTLA-4 blockade in lung cancer (dated by TCRdb to between 2018 and 2020). The library was made by the immunoSEQ multiplex PCR assay. This immuneACCESS table, as held by TCRdb, lists in-frame sequences with V and J called but not all clones. Of the missing ones, under half trace to an unresolved V gene in checked studies; the others have no known cause. The sample profile shows 43,000 or so clones; around 63% of them were found once. Roughly 20% of the sample is taken by the ten largest. The specimen comprised peripheral blood, sampled from a patient treated with radiotherapy plus ipilimumab. Receptor source: a human donor with non-small cell lung cancer who had a partial response to radiotherapy plus ipilimumab.

The chain combines TRBV7-6 with TRBJ2-5, with 15 bases aligning to TRBD2. This CDR3 contains 17 residues. With V trimmed by 5 bases and J by 2 bases, 6 bases remained unmatched. Germline values: CDR1 SGHVS, CDR2 FNYEAQ. The CDR3 reads CASSLGLAGGRQETQYF. The CDR3 DNA sequence: TGTGCCAGCAGCCTTGGACTAGCGGGAGGGAGGCAAGAGACCCAGTACTTC.

The chain has TRBV6-1 and TRBJ1-1; D might be TRBD1 (6 bases). The germline CDR1 and CDR2 sequences are MNHNS and SASEGT. This CDR3 is 13 amino acids long. V gave up 6 bases and J gave up 5 bases, with 13 bases separating them. The CDR3 reads CASSQGIGTEAFF. The CDR3 region has the DNA TGTGCCAGCAGCCAGGGGATCGGGACTGAAGCTTTCTTT.

This clone has only a few counts. This sequence joins TRBV6-5 and TRBJ2-7; 7 nucleotides line up with TRBD1. The V and J ends lost 4 bases and 2 bases, in that order; junction bases with no gene match: 5. The CDR3 contains 14 residues. CDR1 is MNHEY, CDR2 SVGAGI, per germline. The CDR3 sequence is CASSFPGGAYEQYF. The CDR3 nucleotides are TGTGCCAGCAGTTTTCCAGGGGGTGCCTACGAGCAGTACTTC.

This clone showed up just once. The chain uses TRBV10-3 and TRBJ2-3; maybe TRBD2 (7 bases). CDR3 size: 14 residues. V lost 4 bases, J lost 6 bases, and 14 bases lay in between. Germline CDR1 reads ENHRY; CDR2 reads SYGVKD. The CDR3 bases are TGTGCCATCAGTGGAAGGGGGGAGGGGGATACGCAGTATTTT. This sequence encodes CAISGRGEGDTQYF.

This clone was found a few times. CDR3 amino acids: CASSYRDRVNYGYTF. The CDR3, as DNA: TGTGCCAGCAGTTACCGGGACAGGGTGAACTATGGCTACACCTTC. This rearrangement joins TRBV2 to TRBJ1-2; 9 bases agree with TRBD1. CDR3 length: 15 residues. Germline V lookup: CDR1 SNHLY, CDR2 FYNNEI. J gave up 2 bases and V 5 bases, and 6 bases lay outside the gene matches.

This chain links TRBV18 with TRBJ2-1; 9 nucleotides align to TRBD2. Germline V CDR1 and CDR2: KGHSH, LQKENI. The CDR3 totals 14 residues. V lost 8 bases, J lost 8 bases, and 10 bases stayed unmatched. The CDR3 DNA sequence: TGTGCCAGCCAGCGGGAGGTCCAAGGAGATGAGCAGTTCTTC. It codes for CASQREVQGDEQFF.

The chain joins TRBV7-2 to TRBJ2-5, with TRBD2 as a possible D gene (6 bases). Germline assignment: CDR1 SGHTA and CDR2 FQGNSA. The CDR3 totals 13 residues. Trimming removed 5 bases from V and 4 bases from J, with 11 bases in between. CDR3 sequence: CASSAGGRETQYF. CDR3 sequence (DNA): TGTGCCAGCAGCGCCGGAGGGCGAGAGACCCAGTACTTC.